This T cell receptor (beta chain) derives from a study of control samples from healthy donors and cancer patients. There are 15 residues in the CDR3. The V segment lost 2 bases and the J segment 3 bases; nucleotides outside the gene matches: 7. Germline CDR1 reads SGHRS; CDR2 reads YFSETQ. TCRdb's table, derived via immunoSEQ multiplex PCR, lists solely in-frame clones and lacks some. The data hold 400,000 to 450,000 clones, with 80% to 95% observed a single time. The TCR was taken from a man in his forties with head and neck cancer. What was sequenced was PBMCs. V is TRBV5-1 and J is TRBJ2-5, with 7 nucleotides matching TRBD2. The CDR3 spells CASSFIAGEEETQYF. The DNA of the CDR3 is TGCGCCAGCAGCTTTATTGCGGGGGAGGAAGAGACCCAGTACTTC.